The clone carrying this T cell receptor beta chain has a single count. This entry belongs to a study of blood T cell repertoires in COVID-19. This CDR3 spans 18 amino acids. Trimming at V came to 0 bases and at J to 6 bases, leaving 11 bases not matched to a gene. The V gene's germline CDR1 is SGHNT and CDR2 YYREEE (reference sequence). The table came from immunoSEQ multiplex PCR; TCRdb's copy has only in-frame clones and leaves some out. The repertoire holds 450,000 to 500,000 clones, with approximately 86% as singletons. The sequence came from a woman aged 55-70 years who had recovered from COVID-19. This chain joins TRBV5-4 and TRBJ1-4; 10 nucleotides agree with TRBD1. The specimen sequenced was PBMCs or T cells enriched from blood (not recorded which). The chain's CDR3 is CASSLEPGQGYEDEKLFF. CDR3 DNA: TGTGCCAGCAGCTTGGAGCCGGGACAGGGGTATGAGGATGAAAAACTGTTTTTT. The variable domain in full, with the rest retrieved from reference TRBV5-4 and TRBJ1-4, is ETGVTQSPTHLIKTRGQQVTLRCSSQSGHNTVSWYQQALGQGPQFIFQYYREEENGRGNFPPRFSGLQFPNYSSELNVNALELDDSALYLCASSLEPGQGYEDEKLFFGSGTQLSVL.